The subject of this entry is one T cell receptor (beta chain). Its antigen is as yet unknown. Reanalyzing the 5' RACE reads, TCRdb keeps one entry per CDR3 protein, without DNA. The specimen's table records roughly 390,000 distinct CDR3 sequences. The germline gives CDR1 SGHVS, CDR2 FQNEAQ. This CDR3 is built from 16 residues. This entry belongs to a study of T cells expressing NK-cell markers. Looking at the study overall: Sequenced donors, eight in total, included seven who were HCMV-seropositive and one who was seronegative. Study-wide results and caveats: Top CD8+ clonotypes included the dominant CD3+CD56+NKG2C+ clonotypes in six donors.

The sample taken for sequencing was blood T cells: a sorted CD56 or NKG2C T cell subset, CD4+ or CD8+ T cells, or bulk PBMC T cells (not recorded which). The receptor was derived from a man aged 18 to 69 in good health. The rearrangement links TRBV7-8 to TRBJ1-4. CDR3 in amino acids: CASSSRRRTMEEKLFF.